Reported below is one T cell receptor beta chain. Participants were aged about 18 to 100 years from around 24 US areas. All exposed participants met a person with COVID-19 within 2 weeks before entering the study. Assay: immunoSEQ multiplex PCR; the TCRdb copy retains only in-frame clones and omits some. The data hold roughly 220,000 clones, with almost 90% observed a single time. These data come from a study of blood T cell repertoires in COVID-19. Overall study context: PBMCs, B-cell-depleted T cells, or T cells provided the cDNA or gDNA that made up the material.

The CDR3 contains 14 residues. V was clipped by 2 bases and J by 2 bases, with 9 bases between them. Germline V gives CDR1 MNHEY, CDR2 SVGAGI. This receptor was identified in a man aged 30 to 45 who had been exposed to COVID-19. Sequenced input: PBMCs or T cells enriched from blood (not recorded which). This chain links TRBV6-5 with TRBJ1-2; D is ambiguous. The CDR3 sequence: CASSYGPRNYGYTF. Written as DNA, the CDR3 is TGTGCCAGCAGTTACGGTCCCAGAAACTATGGCTACACCTTC.